This TCR beta chain was recovered during a study of CD8+ T cells in alopecia areata (dated by TCRdb to 2016 to 2018). At the level of the whole study: The treated patients, all with moderate-to-severe alopecia areata, were enrolled in an open-label pilot trial of oral tofacitinib given at 5 to 10 mg twice daily. Tofacitinib was given for 6 to 18 months, followed by 6 months of follow-up off drug to assess delayed response and recurrence. In treated patients, disease severity was measured using the SALT score, which gives the percentage of scalp surface area affected. To study T cell clonal expansion in alopecia areata, the researchers applied high-throughput TCRbeta sequencing to both the C3H/HeJ mouse model and human patients. Human TCRbeta sequencing covered scalp tissue and sorted CD4+ and CD8+ peripheral blood T cells from patchy and totalis/universalis alopecia areata patients and healthy controls. Patients on tofacitinib were biopsied at baseline and after 4 and 24 weeks of treatment, and several of the patients also had a later scalp biopsy. Clonality in the scalp was compared among normal scalp (n=4), patchy alopecia areata scalp (n=8), and alopecia totalis/universalis scalp (n=8). RNA was obtained with the PAXgene miRNA kit for fixed scalp, the miRNeasy kit for PBMCs, and the RNeasy kit for mouse skin. TCRbeta CDR3 regions were amplified by immunoSEQ multiplex PCR using 35 Vbeta forward and 13 Jbeta reverse primers. Study-wide conclusions, independent of this receptor: Compared with mice, TCR sequences shared between patients were less clear, possibly partly because of HLA diversity across the patient population. During tofacitinib treatment, many expanded lesional clones stuck around in both scalp and blood, and this persistence may partly explain why relapse happens after treatment is stopped. With tofacitinib, both scalp clonality and the number of expanded CD8+ clones among the top 100 scalp clones went down significantly. Because the treated cohort was small and had only one nonresponder, larger studies are needed to examine links between baseline CD8+ expansion and response. Unlike mouse skin, where gammadelta T cells dominate, normal human skin contains resident alphabeta T cells that get sequenced too, which complicates analysis of the scalp TCR repertoire. Higher clonality and more expanded CD8+ clones were observed in lesional scalp than in normal scalp, particularly in alopecia totalis/universalis, a finding suggestive of antigenic drive.

Libraries came from the immunoSEQ multiplex PCR assay. RNA was extracted from all samples and reverse transcribed into cDNA, which served as template for TCR sequencing. SuperScript III was used for first-strand cDNA synthesis, primed with a 2:1 mix of oligo-dT and random hexamers. A synthetic immune receptor repertoire was used to assess amplification bias, and residual bias was removed computationally. In the authors' own workflow: Raw reads were preprocessed to remove errors, and CDR3 was defined according to IMGT conventions as the region from the conserved cysteine to phenylalanine. Clonality was calculated as 1 minus Shannon entropy normalized by log2 of the number of productive unique TCRs. Whether each scalp clone was CD4 or CD8 was inferred by checking scalp TCRbeta sequences against the CD4 and CD8 repertoires from sorted blood. Here the immuneACCESS table is served through TCRdb, limited to in-frame sequences with V and J called. Missing clones are a known gap in these copies; in checked studies unresolved V genes cover under half, and the rest lacks a known reason. The V and J calls and clone size are taken from that table; D and trimming were inferred from the DNA. Within this sample are some 170,000 clones, with about 61% of them counted one time only. Approximately 16% of the sample is taken by the ten largest.

A word on this clone: The antigen this receptor binds is unknown. Base-call qualities are not available, and no considerably larger clone is one nucleotide away.

The CDR3 covers 13 residues, taking in both the cysteine and the phenylalanine. The kept DNA is CDR3 alone, 39 bases in frame from the first base. The germline ends are 11 bases apart after V is trimmed by 4 bases and J by 3 bases. The germline V gene encodes CDR1 SGHNT and CDR2 YYREEE (reference sequence). The treatment or condition label on this specimen signifies: oral pan-JAK inhibitor, 5-10 mg twice daily. Lesional scalp punch biopsies and peripheral blood were collected from alopecia areata patients. PBMCs were isolated by density centrifugation and stained for CD3, CD4 and CD8, and CD4+ and CD8+ T cells were sorted on a FACSAria.

The chain is made from TRBV5-4 and TRBJ2-7; a weak D assignment points to TRBD2 (6 bases agree). Sample: CD4+ T cells sorted from blood, taken at approximately week 61, from a patient treated with tofacitinib. The TCR comes from a human donor with alopecia areata. The CDR3 region: CASSQERVYEQYF. In nucleotide form, the sequence is TGTGCCAGCAGCCAAGAGCGGGTCTACGAGCAGTACTTC.